One TCR beta chain is described in this entry. Its antigen is not identified. The repertoire was sequenced with immunoSEQ multiplex PCR; TCRdb's copy has only in-frame clones and lacks some. This table has about 280,000 clones, 88% appearing once. V was shortened by 2 bases and J by 6 bases, with 12 bases between the two germline ends. Germline V gene lookup returns CDR1 SGDLS and CDR2 YYNGEE. This CDR3 spans 14 amino acids. This sample is drawn from a study of cytomegalovirus exposure and HLA in healthy donors. Study conclusions and caveats: Cytomegalovirus-associated status was assigned to 150 to 200 TCR beta chains. The classifier reportedly diagnosed cytomegalovirus status with high sensitivity and specificity. Clusters of TCRs from the first cohort tended to co-occur in the 120 validation repertoires (as a later analysis found).

Sequencing used PBMCs. The sequence was collected from a woman between 18 and 30 years old in good health and CMV-seronegative. The chain employs TRBV9 and TRBJ2-1, with TRBD2 as a possible D gene (5 bases). CDR3 in amino acids: CASSVTTAGNEQFF. DNA of the CDR3: TGTGCCAGCAGCGTGACTACCGCGGGCAATGAGCAGTTCTTC.